The 27 T cell receptor beta chains reported below all come from one sample, sequenced in a study of tumor and adjacent non-tumor tissue in lung cancer. No cell sorting was done before RNA was extracted from the tissue. A modified ARM-PCR protocol with three rounds of nested PCR amplified TCRbeta. In TCRdb, the multiplex PCR reads were re-called with MiXCR into one record per CDR3 protein. The sample yields about 79,000 distinct CDR3 sequences, 72% seen once. Sequences were obtained from lung tumor tissue. The source is a woman in her thirties or forties with non-small cell lung cancer.

This clonotype was seen ten or more times. This chain links TRBV20-1 with TRBJ2-3; tentative D call: TRBD2 (5 bases). The length of the CDR3 is 13 residues. Trimming left V 5 bases short and J 7 bases short, with 16 bases between. CDR1 is DFQATT and CDR2 is SNEGSKA in the germline V gene (reference sequence). CDR3 nucleotides: TGCAGTGCTCGATACCTTAGCGAGAATACGCAGTATTTT. This translates into CSARYLSENTQYF.

This clonotype came up many times. The rearrangement uses TRBV14 and TRBJ2-5; the D gene could be TRBD1 or TRBD2 (5 bases each). The germline V gene encodes CDR1 SGHDN and CDR2 FVKESK. V was shortened by 3 bases and J by 5 bases, with 19 bases between the two germline ends. The CDR3 spans 16 residues. CDR3 nucleotides: TGTGCCAGCAGCCATCGACGGGTAGGGACCGGGGAGACCCAGTACTTC. Protein sequence: CASSHRRVGTGETQYF.

Of note for this clonotype: Being one base from a much bigger clone, this may be a read error. The chain combines TRBV2 with TRBJ2-1; D remains unclear. The CDR3 contains 15 residues. From germline, CDR1 is SNHLY and CDR2 FYNNEI. The CDR3 loop is CASRESYTSYNEQFF. CDR3 nucleotides: TGTGCCAGCCGTGAATCGTATACTTCCTACAATGAGCAGTTCTTC.

This clonotype was observed a single time. The CDR3 ends on some other residue instead of the conserved phenylalanine or tryptophan, so this is likely a read error. The limits of the CDR3 on the DNA are not certain, so only TCRdb's listed CDR3 is given. The rearrangement joins TRBV11-2 to TRBJ2-7; the table names TRBD2, a call not compared with the DNA. The CDR3 is 14 amino acids long, termini counted. Germline CDR1 is SGHAT and CDR2 is FQNNGV. CDR3: CASSSISSGTTPTI.

Turning to this clonotype: One end of the junction is discordant with germline, which a read error may explain. The gene calls are TRBV11-2 and TRBJ2-1; 8 bases line up with TRBD2. CDR1 is SGHAT, CDR2 FQNNGV, per germline. This CDR3 comprises 15 residues. CDR3 sequence: CACSSGTSSYNEQFF. As DNA, the CDR3 is TGTGCCTGCAGCTCGGGGACTAGCTCCTACAATGAGCAGTTCTTC.

There are many counts of this clonotype. The rearrangement links TRBV20-1 to TRBJ2-5, with 8 bases fitting TRBD1. J lost 5 bases, V lost 7 bases, and 12 bases had no gene match. This CDR3 region has 14 residues. The germline V gene has CDR1 DFQATT and CDR2 SNEGSKA (reference sequence). CDR3 in amino acids: CSVPYRGWGETQYF. In DNA form, the CDR3 reads TGCAGTGTTCCGTACAGGGGGTGGGGGGAGACCCAGTACTTC.

V gene TRBV29-1 combines with J gene TRBJ2-7; perhaps TRBD2 as D (7 bases). The CDR3 contains 12 residues. CDR1 and CDR2 (germline): SQVTM, ANQGSEA. V was clipped by 6 bases and J by 3 bases, with 12 bases between them. This chain's CDR3 is CSVGGDDYEQYF. Here the CDR3 DNA reads TGCAGCGTAGGGGGGGACGACTACGAGCAGTACTTC.

As regards this clonotype: At one end, the junction sequence differs from germline, possibly due to a read error. This chain joins TRBV11-2 and TRBJ2-1, with 7 nucleotides matching TRBD2. The CDR3 loop spans 15 amino acids. The germline V gene has CDR1 SGHAT and CDR2 FQNNGV. The CDR3 loop is CARSLQLAAHNEQLF. The CDR3 nucleotides read TGTGCCAGAAGCTTACAGCTAGCGGCTCACAATGAGCAATTGTTC.

This clonotype has just a few counts. This may be a read error: a much more frequent sequence differs by one nucleotide. The chain has TRBV5-1 and TRBJ2-2, with TRBD2 identical over 13 bases. CDR1 and CDR2 from the germline V gene are SGHRS and YFSETQ. The CDR3 length is 17 residues. CDR3 protein: CTSSWTSGSPNTGELFF. Here the CDR3 DNA reads TGCACCAGCAGCTGGACTAGCGGGAGCCCGAACACCGGGGAGCTGTTTTTT.

As concerns this clonotype: This CDR3 is missing its conserved last phenylalanine or tryptophan, likely due to a read error. For the CDR3, the DNA is TGTGCCAGCTCAGTTCCAGGGTACACCTATAATGAGCAGTTCTTA. It yields the protein CASSVPGYTYNEQFL. The rearrangement uses TRBV6-1 and TRBJ2-1, with D possibly matching TRBD1 (5 bases). The germline CDR1 and CDR2 sequences are MNHNS and SASEGT. The CDR3 sequence is 15 residues long.

The table lists this clonotype with many counts. The V gene is TRBV4-2, the J gene TRBJ2-4; D not resolved. The germline gives CDR1 LGHNA, CDR2 YNFKEQ. V gave up 5 bases and J gave up 2 bases, with 13 bases separating them. CDR3 length: 15 residues. The chain's CDR3 is CASSFHGGPKNIQYF. CDR3 DNA: TGTGCCAGCAGCTTCCATGGCGGACCCAAAAACATTCAGTACTTC.

The rearrangement uses TRBV29-1 and TRBJ2-2; D is unclear. V lost 5 bases to trimming and J lost 9 bases, with 19 bases between them. Germline assignment: CDR1 SQVTM and CDR2 ANQGSEA. The CDR3 consists of 14 residues. In DNA form, the CDR3 reads TGCAGCGTTAAGGGCACCTCGATCGGCAGGGAGCTGTTTTTT. This codes for CSVKGTSIGRELFF.

As regards this clonotype: A read error is possible here, since a much larger clone lies one base away. The chain combines TRBV20-1 with TRBJ2-5, with no clear D. Germline V CDR1 and CDR2: DFQATT, SNEGSKA (reference sequence). The CDR3 extends over 12 amino acids. The ends were cut back, 5 bases at V and 5 bases at J, with 12 bases in the middle. Written as DNA, the CDR3 is TGCAGTGCTGGAACAGACTTGGAGACCCAGTACTTC. It yields the protein CSAGTDLETQYF.

This clonotype was observed at least ten times. The chain uses TRBV30 and TRBJ2-1, with D unclear. V was cut by 3 bases and J by 8 bases, with 14 bases left in between. The germline V gene encodes CDR1 GTSNPN and CDR2 SVGIG (reference sequence). This CDR3 spans 13 amino acids. CDR3 sequence: CAWREPLWDEQFF. As DNA, the CDR3 is TGTGCCTGGAGGGAGCCCCTTTGGGATGAGCAGTTCTTC.

This chain uses TRBV14 with TRBJ2-3, with unresolved D. CDR1 and CDR2 (germline): SGHDN, FVKESK. V was trimmed by 6 bases and J by 5 bases, leaving 12 bases between them. The CDR3 is 13 amino acids. The CDR3 sequence: CASSPCMIDTQYF. For the CDR3, the DNA is TGTGCCAGCAGTCCATGCATGATAGATACGCAGTATTTT.

By proportion, this clonotype is large. The chain is built from TRBV11-3 and TRBJ2-1, with 9 bases lining up with TRBD1. Germline values: CDR1 SGHNT, CDR2 YENEEA. This CDR3 region has 15 residues. V lost 4 bases to trimming and J lost 6 bases; unmatched junction nucleotides: 7. The chain's CDR3 is CASSSPGQGSNEQFF. CDR3 DNA: TGTGCCAGCAGCTCCCCGGGACAGGGCAGCAATGAGCAGTTCTTC.

Comments on this clonotype: One junction end does not reproduce the germline sequence, and a read error may be involved. This rearrangement joins TRBV12-3 or TRBV12-4 to TRBJ2-7; D unresolved. This CDR3 is 14 amino acids long. CDR3 amino acids: CASSSRSRCYEQYF. The CDR3 nucleotides read TGCGCCAGCAGTTCCCGTAGCCGGTGCTACGAGCAGTACTTC.

Turning to this clonotype: An end of the junction does not agree with germline; a read error may underlie this. The rearrangement uses TRBV4-2 and TRBJ1-6; 7 bases line up with TRBD1. From germline, CDR1 is LGHNA and CDR2 YNFKEQ. The CDR3 consists of 15 residues. The CDR3 region is CACSQDRDSQSPLHF. CDR3 nucleotides: TGTGCCTGCAGCCAAGACCGGGACAGCCAATCACCCCTCCACTTT.

Regarding this clonotype: Germline is not matched at one junction end, which may reflect a read error. This chain connects TRBV28 to TRBJ2-5; D is ambiguous. The CDR3 consists of 12 residues. Germline lookup yields CDR1 MDHEN and CDR2 SYDVKM. The CDR3 region is CASRALLETHYF. The DNA of the CDR3 is TGTGCCAGCCGGGCCCTATTGGAGACCCACTACTTC.

Worth noting for this clonotype: At one of its ends the junction is not consistent with the germline gene, which may arise from a read error. The J gene is TRBJ2-2, the V gene TRBV14; weak D call: TRBD2 (5 bases). This CDR3 comprises 14 residues. Germline values: CDR1 SGHDN, CDR2 FVKESK. CDR3 residues: CASSSAAESGEPFF. In nucleotides, the CDR3 is TGTGCCAGCAGCTCCGCGGCCGAATCCGGGGAGCCGTTTTTT.

As for this clonotype: A junction end diverges from the germline sequence, so it may reflect a read error. The CDR3 DNA follows: TGTGCCAGTAGCTTAGCACGGACAGACTCCTACGATGAGCAGTTCTTC. Its protein product is CASSLARTDSYDEQFF. The chain is built from TRBV11-2 and TRBJ2-1; a possible D gene is TRBD1 (6 bases). CDR1 and CDR2 from the germline V gene are SGHAT and FQNNGV. The CDR3 contains 16 residues.

This clonotype came up once. The chain uses TRBV29-1 and TRBJ2-7; the D is unclear. The CDR3 consists of 14 residues. The germline V and J ends were trimmed by 5 bases and 0 bases, with 14 bases remaining between them. Germline V CDR1 and CDR2: SQVTM, ANQGSEA. The CDR3 DNA sequence: TGCAGCGTTAGGTCCCCACGGGCCTCCTACGAGCAGTACTTC. As protein: CSVRSPRASYEQYF.

Comment on this clonotype: A read error is likely, as this CDR3 ends without the conserved phenylalanine or tryptophan. The chain couples TRBV11-3 to TRBJ2-1; TRBD1 matches 8 bases. Losses at the gene ends were 8 bases for V and 8 bases for J; bases not matched to a gene: 11. The germline V gene encodes CDR1 SGHNT and CDR2 YENEEA. This CDR3 has 14 residues. DNA for the CDR3: TGTGCCAGCTCCCCGGGACAGGAGACGGATGAGCAGTTCTAT. Its translation: CASSPGQETDEQFY.

A word on this clonotype: Because it lacks the conserved phenylalanine or tryptophan at the end, this CDR3 is likely a read error. The DNA is omitted, as the CDR3 cannot be located on it reliably, and the CDR3 follows TCRdb's listing. This chain joins TRBV11-3 and TRBJ2-1; the table names TRBD1, a call not compared with the DNA. CDR1 SGHNT and CDR2 YENEEA come from the germline V gene. With termini counted, the CDR3 has 15 amino acids. The CDR3 loop is CASSSLGQGSNEQFI.

For this clonotype: Germline and junction disagree at one end, which may indicate a read error. The gene calls are TRBV28 and TRBJ2-1; D possibly matches TRBD1 or TRBD2 (6 bases each). Germline CDR1 and CDR2: MDHEN and SYDVKM. CDR3 length equals 16 residues. The CDR3 reads CASIEGFRGLNNKHFF. The CDR3 nucleotides read TGTGCCAGCATAGAGGGGTTTCGGGGGCTTAACAATAAGCACTTCTTC.

Remarks on this clonotype: A much more abundant neighbour one base away suggests this may be a read error. The chain links TRBV20-1 to TRBJ2-7, with D perhaps matching TRBD2 (6 bases). CDR3 length equals 14 residues. Germline V gene sequence: CDR1 DFQATT, CDR2 SNEGSKA (reference sequence). CDR3 sequence: CSARGEDYSYGQYF. As DNA, the CDR3 is TGCAGTGCTAGAGGAGAGGACTACTCCTACGGGCAGTACTTC.

V gene TRBV4-1 combines with J gene TRBJ1-2, with TRBD1 identical over 8 bases. Germline assignment: CDR1 MGHRA and CDR2 YSYEKL. J gave up 4 bases and V 4 bases, and 11 bases lay outside the gene matches. The CDR3 sequence is 16 residues long. The CDR3 coding sequence is TGCGCCAGCAGCCGAGCTGTAACAGGGGGGTCCTATGGCTACACCTTC. Its translation: CASSRAVTGGSYGYTF.